This T cell receptor beta chain is from a study of lymphopenia after photon versus proton radiotherapy. Some clones are missing from TCRdb's copy, which holds only in-frame ones; the method was immunoSEQ multiplex PCR. The sample records roughly 18,000 clones, almost 85% being singletons. As to this clone: Its antigen is still unknown.

Overall study findings and caveats: Photon-treated patients lost naive T cells and TCR diversity; proton-treated stayed stable. In patients who died, overall survival fell as post-nadir TCR diversity dropped more. Survival link was tested only in deceased patients; proton benefit remains a possibility.

The V end was cut by 6 bases, the J end by 2 bases, with 13 bases between. Germline assignment: CDR1 MNHNY and CDR2 SVGAGI (reference sequence). The CDR3 contains 14 residues. This sequence was found in a woman aged 50 to 60 with pancreatic cancer. The rearrangement links TRBV6-6 to TRBJ2-5; TRBD1 might be the D (5 bases). Sequences were derived from peripheral blood, sampled from a patient treated with photon-based radiotherapy. The CDR3: CASSPGFGQETQYF. DNA of the CDR3: TGTGCCAGCAGCCCAGGGTTTGGTCAAGAGACCCAGTACTTC.